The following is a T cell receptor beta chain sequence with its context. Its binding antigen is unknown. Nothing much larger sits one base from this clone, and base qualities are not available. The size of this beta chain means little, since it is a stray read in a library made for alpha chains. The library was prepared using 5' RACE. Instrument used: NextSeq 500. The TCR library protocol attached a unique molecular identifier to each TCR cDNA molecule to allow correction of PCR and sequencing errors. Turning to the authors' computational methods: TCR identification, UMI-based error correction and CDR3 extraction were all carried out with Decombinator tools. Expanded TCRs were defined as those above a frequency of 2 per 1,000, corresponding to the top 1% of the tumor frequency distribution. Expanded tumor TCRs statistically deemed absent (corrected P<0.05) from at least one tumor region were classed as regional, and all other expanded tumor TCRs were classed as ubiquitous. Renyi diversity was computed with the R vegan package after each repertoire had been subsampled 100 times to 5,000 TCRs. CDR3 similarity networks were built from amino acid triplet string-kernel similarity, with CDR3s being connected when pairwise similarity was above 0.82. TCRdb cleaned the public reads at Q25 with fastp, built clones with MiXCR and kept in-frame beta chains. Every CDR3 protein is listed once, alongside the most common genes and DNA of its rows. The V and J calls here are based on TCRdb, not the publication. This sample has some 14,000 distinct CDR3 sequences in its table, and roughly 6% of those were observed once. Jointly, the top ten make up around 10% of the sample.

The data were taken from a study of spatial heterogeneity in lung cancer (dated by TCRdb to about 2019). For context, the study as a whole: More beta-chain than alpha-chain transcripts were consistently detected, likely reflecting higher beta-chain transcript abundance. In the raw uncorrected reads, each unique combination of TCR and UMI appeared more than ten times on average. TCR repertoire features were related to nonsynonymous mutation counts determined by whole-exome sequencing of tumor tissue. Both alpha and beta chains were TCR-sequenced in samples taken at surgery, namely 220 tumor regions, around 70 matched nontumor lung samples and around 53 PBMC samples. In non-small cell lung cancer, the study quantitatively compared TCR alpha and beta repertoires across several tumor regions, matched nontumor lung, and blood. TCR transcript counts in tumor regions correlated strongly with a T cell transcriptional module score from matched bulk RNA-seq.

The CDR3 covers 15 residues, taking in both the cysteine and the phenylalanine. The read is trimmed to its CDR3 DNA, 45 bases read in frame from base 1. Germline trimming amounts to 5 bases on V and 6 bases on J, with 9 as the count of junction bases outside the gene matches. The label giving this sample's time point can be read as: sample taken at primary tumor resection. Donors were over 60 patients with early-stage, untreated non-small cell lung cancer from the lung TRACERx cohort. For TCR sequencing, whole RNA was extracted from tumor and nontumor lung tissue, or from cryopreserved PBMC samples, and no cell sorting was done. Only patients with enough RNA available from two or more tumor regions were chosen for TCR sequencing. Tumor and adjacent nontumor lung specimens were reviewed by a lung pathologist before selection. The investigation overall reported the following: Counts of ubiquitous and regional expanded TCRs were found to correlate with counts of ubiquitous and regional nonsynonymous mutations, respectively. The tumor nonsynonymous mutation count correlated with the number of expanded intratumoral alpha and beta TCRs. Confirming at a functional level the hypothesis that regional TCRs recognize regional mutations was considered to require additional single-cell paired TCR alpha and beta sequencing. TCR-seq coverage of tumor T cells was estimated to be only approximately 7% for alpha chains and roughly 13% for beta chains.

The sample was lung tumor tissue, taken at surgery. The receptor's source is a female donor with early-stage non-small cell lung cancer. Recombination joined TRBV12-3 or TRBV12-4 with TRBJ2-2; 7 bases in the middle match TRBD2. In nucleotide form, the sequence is TGTGCCAGCAGTGGTAGCTGGGGGGGATCCGGGGAGCTGTTTTTT. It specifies CASSGSWGGSGELFF.